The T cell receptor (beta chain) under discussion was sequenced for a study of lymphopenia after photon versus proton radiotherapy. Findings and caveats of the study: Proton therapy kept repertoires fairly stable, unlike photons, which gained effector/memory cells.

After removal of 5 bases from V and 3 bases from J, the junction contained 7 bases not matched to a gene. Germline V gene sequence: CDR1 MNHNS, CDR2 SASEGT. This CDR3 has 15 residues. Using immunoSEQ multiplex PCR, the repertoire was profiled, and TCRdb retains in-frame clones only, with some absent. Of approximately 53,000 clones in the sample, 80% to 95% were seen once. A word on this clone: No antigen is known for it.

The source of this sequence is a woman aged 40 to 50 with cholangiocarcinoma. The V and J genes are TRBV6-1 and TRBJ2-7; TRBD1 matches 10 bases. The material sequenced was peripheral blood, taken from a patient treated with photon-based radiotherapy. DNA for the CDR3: TGTGCCAGCAGTTTTTTGGACAGGGGGGGCTACGAGCAGTACTTC. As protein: CASSFLDRGGYEQYF.